The 22 T cell receptor beta chains listed next were all sequenced from one sample in a study of beta chain features in type 1 diabetes. Every bit of the isolated RNA underwent reverse transcription, so sequencing read expressed TCRB transcripts. Profiled with immunoSEQ multiplex PCR; TCRdb holds only in-frame clones, not every one. The sample lists about 340,000 clones; approximately 8.2% were seen once. Sequencing was done on a sample of central memory CD4+ T cells from blood. The receptors originated from a woman between 18 and 29 years old in good health.

Ten or more counts support this clone. CDR3 in amino acids: CASSIGLASFNEQFF. The CDR3 coding sequence is TGCGCCAGCAGCATCGGACTAGCATCTTTCAATGAGCAGTTCTTC. The gene calls are TRBV5-1 and TRBJ2-1, with 8 bases aligning to TRBD2. The CDR3 has 15 residues. CDR1 is SGHRS, CDR2 YFSETQ, per germline. V lost 4 bases and J lost 6; bases outside the gene matches: 9.

V gene TRBV25-1 combines with J gene TRBJ2-2; 7 bases fit TRBD2. This CDR3 is built from 17 residues. The germline V gene has CDR1 MGHDK and CDR2 SYGVNS. Trimming cost V 3 bases and J 2 bases; bases outside gene matches: 9. The CDR3 DNA reads TGTGCCAGCAGTGAGTCACCCGGGACTACTAACACCGGGGAGCTGTTTTTT. It yields the protein CASSESPGTTNTGELFF.

This clone has at least ten counts. The chain carries TRBV5-1 and TRBJ2-5; no firm D call. This CDR3 comprises 16 residues. Germline CDR1 reads SGHRS; CDR2 reads YFSETQ. Trimming shortened V by 2 bases and J by 2 bases, and 16 bases separated the two germline ends. The CDR3 is CASSLRGRIGQETQYF. The CDR3 nucleotides are TGCGCCAGCAGCTTACGAGGACGGATCGGACAAGAGACCCAGTACTTC.

This chain uses TRBV18 with TRBJ2-3, with D perhaps matching TRBD2 (5 bases). The CDR3 extends over 15 amino acids. Germline CDR1 and CDR2: KGHSH and LQKENI. Trimming took 4 bases from V and 3 from J, leaving 14 bases between them. DNA for the CDR3: TGTGCCAGCTCACTGGCCTACGGGAAAACAGATACGCAGTATTTT. It is translated as CASSLAYGKTDTQYF. The variable domain in full, completed from reference TRBV18 and TRBJ2-3, reads NAGVMQNPRHLVRRRGQEARLRCSPMKGHSHVYWYRQLPEEGLKFMVYLQKENIIDESGMPKERFSAEFPKEGPSILRIQQVVRGDSAAYFCASSLAYGKTDTQYFGPGTRLTVL.

About this clone itself: Additional DNA sequences in this sample encode the identical CDR3. The chain carries TRBV29-1 and TRBJ2-7; 13 bases align to TRBD2. This CDR3 spans 14 amino acids. Germline-derived CDR1 and CDR2 are SQVTM and ANQGSEA. V lost 6 bases, J lost 1 base, and 3 bases stayed unmatched. The CDR3, as DNA: TGCAGCGTCAGGACTAGCGGGAGTTCCTACGAGCAGTACTTC. It specifies CSVRTSGSSYEQYF.

Ten or more counts support this clone. The genes are TRBV6-5 and TRBJ2-7, with D perhaps TRBD1 (7 bases). The CDR3 sequence is 14 residues long. Germline values: CDR1 MNHEY, CDR2 SVGAGI. The V gene lost 6 bases and the J gene lost 5 bases, with 17 bases spanning the gap. The CDR3 sequence: CASRRQGGSNEQYF. The CDR3 region has the DNA TGTGCCAGCAGAAGACAGGGAGGATCTAACGAGCAGTACTTC.

This clone was seen many times. The chain has TRBV7-9 and TRBJ2-2; TRBD1 might be the D (6 bases). Deletions cut 8 bases from V and 0 bases from J, with 13 bases between. The CDR3 has 15 amino acids. Germline V gene data show CDR1 as SEHNR and CDR2 as FQNEAQ (reference sequence). CDR3 sequence: CASGNTGSNTGELFF. DNA for the CDR3: TGTGCCAGCGGGAACACAGGGTCGAACACCGGGGAGCTGTTTTTT.

The CDR3 region has the DNA TGTGCCAGCAGTTCGACCGGGACAGGGGGGCGGGGTACGCAGTATTTT. Translated: CASSSTGTGGRGTQYF. The V and J genes are TRBV28 and TRBJ2-3, with TRBD1 identical over 11 bases. V gave up 4 bases and J gave up 8 bases; unmatched junction bases: 11. This CDR3 has 16 amino acids. CDR1 MDHEN and CDR2 SYDVKM come from the germline V gene.

This clone has more than one count but fewer than ten. J is TRBJ2-5 and V is TRBV5-1; D remains ambiguous. From germline, CDR1 is SGHRS and CDR2 YFSETQ. The CDR3 runs to 13 residues. V shed 0 bases and J shed 5 bases, with 8 bases lying between them. The CDR3 DNA reads TGCGCCAGCAGCTTGGGCGGCCACGAGACCCAGTACTTC. Translation: CASSLGGHETQYF.

The chain uses TRBV11-2 and TRBJ1-1; D unclear. The germline V gene encodes CDR1 SGHAT and CDR2 FQNNGV. This CDR3 has 12 residues. V gave up 4 bases and J gave up 8 bases, with 11 bases separating them. The CDR3 sequence: CASSSEFGEAFF. CDR3 nucleotides: TGTGCCAGCAGCTCCGAGTTCGGCGAAGCTTTCTTT.

The chain carries TRBV2 and TRBJ2-7; tentatively, D is TRBD1 (5 bases). The CDR3 covers 15 residues. From germline, CDR1 is SNHLY and CDR2 FYNNEI. V was pared by 7 bases and J by 2 bases, with 18 bases between. The CDR3 is CASTYAPDTTYEQYF. CDR3 nucleotide sequence: TGTGCCAGCACCTACGCCCCGGACACCACCTACGAGCAGTACTTC.

There are many counts of this clone. The same CDR3 also results from other DNA sequences found in this sample. V is TRBV7-2 and J is TRBJ2-5; D may be TRBD2 (5 bases). Trimming pared 2 bases from V and 5 bases from J, leaving 9 bases between. Per germline, CDR1 SGHTA and CDR2 FQGNSA. This CDR3 has 13 amino acids. The DNA of the CDR3 is TGTGCCAGCAGCTTAAGGGAGAGGGAGACCCAGTACTTC. Its protein product is CASSLRERETQYF.

This clone was observed a handful of times. The chain has TRBV9 and TRBJ1-2; D gene uncertain. The CDR3 has 15 residues. V shed 0 bases and J shed 11 bases, with 20 bases lying between them. Germline V CDR1 and CDR2: SGDLS, YYNGEE. CDR3 in amino acids: CASSVAADPAVWYTF. The CDR3 nucleotides read TGTGCCAGCAGCGTAGCCGCGGATCCGGCGGTGTGGTACACCTTC.

This clone has more than one count but fewer than ten. This chain uses TRBV7-2 with TRBJ2-7, with 10 bases identical to TRBD1. The V and J ends lost 2 bases and 3 bases, in that order; junction bases with no gene match: 1. The CDR3 spans 14 residues. CDR1 SGHTA and CDR2 FQGNSA come from the germline V gene. Written as DNA, the CDR3 is TGTGCCAGCAGCTTATGGACAGGGGGCTACGAGCAGTACTTC. Translating it yields CASSLWTGGYEQYF.

V and J are TRBV5-1 and TRBJ2-2; 8 nucleotides align to TRBD2. The trim removed 2 bases at V and 5 bases at J, leaving 2 bases unmatched. Germline-derived CDR1 and CDR2 are SGHRS and YFSETQ. This CDR3 has 14 residues. DNA of the CDR3: TGCGCCAGCAGCTTAGGGACTAGAACCGGGGAGCTGTTTTTT. It codes for CASSLGTRTGELFF.

This clone was counted between two and nine times. This chain uses TRBV7-2 with TRBJ2-3; 10 nucleotides line up with TRBD2. CDR1 is SGHTA, CDR2 FQGNSA, per germline. CDR3 length: 18 amino acids. The J segment lost 1 base and the V segment lost 1 base, leaving 8 bases of the junction unmatched. CDR3 DNA sequence: TGTGCCAGCAGCTTAGTATCGGCTAGCGGGAGTGGCACAGATACGCAGTATTTT. The encoded protein is CASSLVSASGSGTDTQYF.

This clone was seen only a few times. The V call is TRBV9, the J call TRBJ2-5; 9 bases are shared with TRBD2. The CDR3 is made up of 14 amino acids. The V and J ends lost 4 bases and 9 bases, in that order; junction bases with no gene match: 10. CDR1 and CDR2 (germline): SGDLS, YYNGEE. CDR3: CASSPGTSPLPQYF. The CDR3 DNA sequence: TGTGCCAGCAGCCCAGGGACTAGCCCTCTGCCCCAGTACTTC. Combining the CDR3 with reference TRBV9 and TRBJ2-5 gives the whole variable domain DSGVTQTPKHLITATGQRVTLRCSPRSGDLSVYWYQQSLDQGLQFLIQYYNGEERAKGNILERFSAQQFPDLHSELNLSSLELGDSALYFCASSPGTSPLPQYFGPGTRLLVL.

This clone occurred a few times. The V call is TRBV27, the J call TRBJ2-7; 7 positions match TRBD1. V lost 5 bases, J lost 5 bases, and 12 bases stayed unmatched. This CDR3 is built from 15 residues. Germline values: CDR1 MNHEY, CDR2 SMNVEV (reference sequence). CDR3 sequence reads: CASSPHRGRTDEQYF. The CDR3 region has the DNA TGTGCCAGCAGTCCCCACAGGGGACGTACAGACGAGCAGTACTTC.

As for this clone: The sample contains more than one DNA sequence encoding this CDR3. V gene TRBV18 combines with J gene TRBJ1-3, with D perhaps matching TRBD1 (5 bases). With 0 bases removed from V and 0 bases from J, the gap between germline ends came to 9 bases. The CDR3 covers 16 residues. Germline V gene lookup returns CDR1 KGHSH and CDR2 LQKENI. DNA for the CDR3: TGTGCCAGCTCACCACCGCCGGGGCACTCTGGAAACACCATATATTTT. This translates into CASSPPPGHSGNTIYF. Complete variable domain (other parts from reference TRBV18 and TRBJ1-3): NAGVMQNPRHLVRRRGQEARLRCSPMKGHSHVYWYRQLPEEGLKFMVYLQKENIIDESGMPKERFSAEFPKEGPSILRIQQVVRGDSAAYFCASSPPPGHSGNTIYFGEGSWLTVV.

This clone was found a few times. This sequence joins TRBV19 and TRBJ2-2; 9 nucleotides match TRBD1. With 8 bases clipped from V and 4 bases from J, the junction kept 11 bases outside the gene matches. Germline V gives CDR1 LNHDA, CDR2 SQIVND (reference sequence). The CDR3 is 16 residues long. CDR3 bases: TGTGCCAGTTCCGGTCCCGGGACAGGGACCACCGGGGAGCTGTTTTTT. It codes for CASSGPGTGTTGELFF.

The rearrangement joins TRBV29-1 to TRBJ2-3; 8 bases match TRBD2. Germline-derived CDR1 and CDR2 are SQVTM and ANQGSEA. The J segment lost 3 bases and the V segment lost 4 bases, leaving 9 bases of the junction unmatched. The CDR3 covers 15 residues. DNA for the CDR3: TGCAGCGTTGGCATAGCGGGGCCGAGAACAGATACGCAGTATTTT. This translates into CSVGIAGPRTDTQYF.

CDR3 nucleotide sequence: TGTGCCAGCAGTGAATATGTCGACATAAATCAAGAGACCCAGTACTTC. It translates to CASSEYVDINQETQYF. V usage is TRBV25-1 and J usage is TRBJ2-5, with unresolved D. Germline V gives CDR1 MGHDK, CDR2 SYGVNS. Trimming removed 0 bases at V and 2 bases at J, with 13 bases between. The CDR3 totals 16 residues.